This T cell receptor beta chain was captured by sequencing in a study of human T cells and chemical hapten exposure. One entry per CDR3 protein, called by TCRdb with MiXCR from the RACE reads. Of approximately 89,000 distinct CDR3 sequences listed, 6% to 8.5% are singletons. Trimming shortened V by 5 bases and J by 2 bases, and 9 bases separated the two germline ends. The CDR3 extends over 13 amino acids. CDR1 is SGHNT, CDR2 YENEEA, per germline. Indicated time point: patch test 2, 6 weeks after DPC sensitization. The treatment was: therapeutic diphenylcyclopropenone sensitization with weekly scalp DPC.

The rearrangement joins TRBV11-3 to TRBJ1-1; the D gene is possibly TRBD1 (5 bases). The sequencing used whole blood, collected in connection with sensitization to the hapten diphenylcyclopropenone (DPC). The sequence derives from a woman younger than 45 with alopecia areata. Some clones in this sample may be carry-over from other donors' samples. The DNA for the CDR3 is TGTGCCAGCAGCAAGGGGCACAACACTGAAGCTTTCTTT. Its translation is CASSKGHNTEAFF.